This T cell receptor beta chain was captured by sequencing in a study of identical twins. With regard to this clonotype: The antigen remains unidentified.

Trimming took 2 bases from V and 4 from J; bases not matched to a gene: 2. Germline CDR1 and CDR2: SGHRS and YFSETQ. CDR3 length equals 13 residues. Points from the study as a whole: With abundant cord blood beta clonotypes, insertions were fewer; memory repertoires showed no such pattern.

TCRdb processed the 5' RACE reads anew with MiXCR; each CDR3 protein has one entry. The sample includes around 680,000 distinct CDR3 sequences, approximately 9% seen only once; the top ten take 0.75% to 1%. The same data also went into a second study, on yellow fever vaccine responses in identical twins.

Sequenced sample: PBMCs. The chain uses TRBV5-1 and TRBJ2-5; 7 nucleotides align to TRBD1. This receptor was taken from a woman aged 18-29 years in good health. The CDR3 nucleotides read TGCGCCAGCAGCTTTGGGGACAGAGAGACCCAGTACTTC. This encodes CASSFGDRETQYF.